This T cell receptor beta chain comes out of a study of cytomegalovirus exposure and HLA in healthy donors. As for the study in general: Findings of an earlier analysis included some 110 million unique TCR beta sequences from some 200 million T cells. Broader study findings: In a later analysis, at a false discovery rate of 0.05, under 20,000 TCR beta sequences matched HLA alleles.

Germline loops: CDR1 DFQATT, CDR2 SNEGSKA (reference sequence). The CDR3 is 11 amino acids. Trimming shortened V by 5 bases and J by 8 bases, and 12 bases separated the two germline ends. Vbeta (60) and Jbeta (13) primers were used in the PCR. Using immunoSEQ multiplex PCR, the repertoire was profiled, and TCRdb retains in-frame clones only, with some absent. This sample has roughly 150,000 clones, with approximately 61% found just once. On this clone itself: As yet, its antigen is unknown.

Sequencing was done on a sample of PBMCs. This TCR derives from a human donor in good health. The rearrangement uses TRBV20-1 and TRBJ1-2, with D unresolved. CDR3 protein: CSALDGLGYTF. The CDR3 nucleotides are TGCAGTGCTTTAGACGGGTTGGGCTACACCTTC.